This record concerns one T cell receptor beta chain sequence. This sample is drawn from a study of blood T cell repertoires in COVID-19. This CDR3 has 14 amino acids. With 6 bases removed from V and 6 bases from J, the gap between germline ends came to 12 bases. Germline V gene lookup returns CDR1 LGHNT and CDR2 FRNRAP. Generated by immunoSEQ multiplex PCR, the TCRdb table keeps only in-frame clones and is missing some. The table shows more than 200,000 clones, with about 90% occurring only once. The receptor's source is a woman between 55 and 75 years old with acute or convalescent COVID-19. The chain uses TRBV12-5 and TRBJ1-6, with a possible D match to TRBD1 (6 bases). The sequencing sample was made of peripheral blood. CDR3 amino acids: CASGQDRLNSPLHF. The CDR3 region has the DNA TGTGCTAGTGGGCAGGACAGACTTAATTCACCCCTCCACTTT.